This TCR beta chain was obtained from a study of cytomegalovirus exposure and HLA in healthy donors. The protocol was immunoSEQ multiplex PCR, while the TCRdb copy is restricted to in-frame clones and leaves out a portion. Among roughly 300,000 clones listed, roughly 90% were seen once. CDR3 length: 15 amino acids. V was pared by 2 bases and J by 2 bases, with 4 bases of the junction left unmatched. Per germline, CDR1 MGHRA and CDR2 YSYEKL. The approximately 120-subject validation cohort, separate from the approximately 670-subject first cohort, included the donors. The chain has TRBV4-1 and TRBJ2-5; 8 bases align to TRBD2. Sample: PBMCs. The TCR comes from a woman in her 30s in good health and CMV-seropositive. CDR3 region: CASSQTGGKQETQYF. The CDR3 DNA reads as TGCGCCAGCAGCCAAACGGGGGGGAAACAAGAGACCCAGTACTTC.